Below, 25 T cell receptor beta chains from the same sample are listed, as sequenced in a study of glioma-infiltrating T cells after dendritic cell vaccination (dated by TCRdb to between 2015 and 2016). Library creation used the immunoSEQ multiplex PCR assay. The clones in this table, taken by TCRdb from immuneACCESS, are in-frame only. Not every clone is retained; where verified, under half of the shortfall comes from an unresolved V gene, and the cause of the rest is unknown. The sample has tens of thousands of clones on record, around 80% of them singletons. The ten largest clones represent approximately 2.3% of the sample. This material consisted of blood, taken before dendritic cell vaccination. The source of these receptors is a human donor with glioblastoma.

The rearrangement links TRBV2 to TRBJ1-5; 8 bases map to TRBD1. The germline V gene encodes CDR1 SNHLY and CDR2 FYNNEI. This CDR3 region has 13 residues. Germline trimming cut 6 bases from V and 7 bases from J; bases unmatched to any gene: 5. The CDR3 DNA reads as TGTGCCAGCAGCGACAGGGGCGGGCAGCCCCAGCATTTT. Translated, it gives CASSDRGGQPQHF.

The rearrangement links TRBV27 to TRBJ2-3, with D unclear. The CDR3 contains 11 residues. V was trimmed by 6 bases and J by 2 bases, leaving 3 bases between them. Looked up from germline, CDR1 is MNHEY and CDR2 is SMNVEV (reference sequence). CDR3 loop: CASRHTDTQYF. CDR3 bases: TGTGCCAGCAGACACACAGATACGCAGTATTTT.

The chain couples TRBV5-1 to TRBJ1-2; 11 bases are shared with TRBD1. After removal of 3 bases from V and 4 bases from J, the junction contained 14 bases not matched to a gene. In germline, CDR1 is SGHRS, CDR2 YFSETQ. This CDR3 has 18 residues. DNA of the CDR3: TGCGCCAGCAGCTGGGGGTCGGGACAGGGGGTCCCTTCCTATGGCTACACCTTC. It specifies CASSWGSGQGVPSYGYTF.

The V call is TRBV2, the J call TRBJ2-7; possibly TRBD2 for D (10 bases). Germline assignment: CDR1 SNHLY and CDR2 FYNNEI. This CDR3 contains 17 residues. Trimming pared 4 bases from V and 1 base from J, leaving 20 bases between. The CDR3 region has the DNA TGTGCCAGCAGTGTGACAGGGGGACTAGCGTTTTCCTACGAGCAGTACTTC. Amino acids: CASSVTGGLAFSYEQYF.

The rearrangement uses TRBV7-2 and TRBJ1-1; the D gene is possibly TRBD1 (5 bases). Germline V gene lookup returns CDR1 SGHTA and CDR2 FQGNSA. V lost 3 bases to trimming and J lost 7 bases, with 18 bases between them. The CDR3 runs 15 residues. CDR3 bases: TGTGCCAGCAGCTTTTCTACGGGGGTGGGGGGTGAAGCTTTCTTT. Protein: CASSFSTGVGGEAFF.

The chain combines TRBV7-2 with TRBJ1-1; 10 bases align to TRBD1. Germline lookup yields CDR1 SGHTA and CDR2 FQGNSA. CDR3 length: 14 residues. V lost 2 bases, J lost 11 bases, and 8 bases stayed unmatched. This CDR3 reads CASSLTRQGAEAFF. The CDR3 region has the DNA TGTGCCAGCAGCTTAACACGACAGGGGGCGGAGGCTTTCTTT.

The chain couples TRBV18 to TRBJ1-1; D remains unclear. CDR3 length equals 14 residues. V dropped 1 base and J dropped 3 bases, with 9 bases sitting between them. CDR1 KGHSH and CDR2 LQKENI come from the germline V gene. The CDR3 here is CASSPLGRDTEAFF. The CDR3 DNA sequence: TGTGCCAGCTCACCACTCGGGCGGGACACTGAAGCTTTCTTT.

V usage is TRBV18 and J usage is TRBJ2-7, with 8 bases fitting TRBD1. Per germline, CDR1 KGHSH and CDR2 LQKENI. After removal of 3 bases from V and 3 bases from J, the junction contained 4 bases not matched to a gene. The CDR3 has 14 residues. The CDR3: CASSPGTGGYEQYV. The CDR3 DNA follows: TGTGCCAGCTCACCCGGGACAGGAGGCTACGAGCAGTACGTC.

In this sample, this clone turned up a few times. The rearrangement joins TRBV6-5 to TRBJ2-1; 10 bases match TRBD2. CDR3 length equals 16 residues. CDR1 and CDR2 (germline): MNHEY, SVGAGI. Trimming took 0 bases from V and 6 from J; bases not matched to a gene: 5. For the CDR3, the DNA is TGTGCCAGCAGTTACTCGCTAGCGGGAGTTTTCAATGAGCAGTTCTTC. It yields the protein CASSYSLAGVFNEQFF.

This chain connects TRBV18 to TRBJ1-6, with 10 bases identical to TRBD1. Germline CDR1 is KGHSH and CDR2 is LQKENI. The CDR3 contains 14 residues. Trimming cost V 3 bases and J 7 bases; bases outside gene matches: 0. The CDR3, as DNA: TGTGCCAGCTCACCGGGACAGGGGAATTCACCCCTCCACTTT. It specifies CASSPGQGNSPLHF.

V is TRBV4-1 and J is TRBJ1-3; no clear D. In germline, CDR1 is MGHRA, CDR2 YSYEKL. V lost 1 base, J lost 2 bases, and 3 bases lay in between. This CDR3 comprises 13 residues. The chain's CDR3 is CASSQGPGNTIYF. In nucleotides, the CDR3 is TGCGCCAGCAGCCAAGGGCCTGGAAACACCATATATTTT.

The chain has TRBV9 and TRBJ2-7; 9 bases match TRBD2. CDR3 size: 16 residues. Germline V gene lookup returns CDR1 SGDLS and CDR2 YYNGEE. The junction had 6 bases not matched to a gene; V was cut back by 2 bases and J by 0 bases. The CDR3 nucleotides are TGTGCCAGCAGCGTGTCAACAGCGGGGGGCTCCTACGAGCAGTACTTC. Its translation is CASSVSTAGGSYEQYF.

The chain links TRBV19 to TRBJ2-2; 10 nucleotides agree with TRBD1. CDR3 length equals 18 residues. V shed 3 bases and J 5 bases; nucleotides not matched to a gene: 12. CDR1 LNHDA and CDR2 SQIVND come from the germline V gene (reference sequence). CDR3 loop: CASSIQKLTGGWTGELFF. CDR3 in DNA: TGTGCCAGTAGTATTCAGAAGTTGACAGGGGGCTGGACCGGGGAGCTGTTTTTT.

The V and J genes are TRBV6-5 and TRBJ2-4, with TRBD2 identical over 9 bases. The germline gives CDR1 MNHEY, CDR2 SVGAGI. After removal of 1 base from V and 9 bases from J, the junction contained 7 bases not matched to a gene. The CDR3 is 15 amino acids. The DNA of the CDR3 is TGTGCCAGCAGTTACTTGACTAGCGGCCTGGGCATTCAGTACTTC. Residues: CASSYLTSGLGIQYF.

The chain carries TRBV2 and TRBJ2-3; TRBD2 aligns across 10 bases. Germline-derived CDR1 and CDR2 are SNHLY and FYNNEI. The junction had 4 bases not matched to a gene; V was cut back by 6 bases and J by 1 base. The CDR3 runs 15 residues. CDR3: CASRGGLAGTDTQYF. As DNA, the CDR3 is TGTGCCAGCAGAGGAGGACTAGCGGGCACAGATACGCAGTATTTT. The variable domain in full, with the rest retrieved from reference TRBV2 and TRBJ2-3, is EPEVTQTPSHQVTQMGQEVILRCVPISNHLYFYWYRQILGQKVEFLVSFYNNEISEKSEIFDDQFSVERPDGSNFTLKIRSTKLEDSAMYFCASRGGLAGTDTQYFGPGTRLTVL.

This clone has more than one count but fewer than ten. J is TRBJ2-7 and V is TRBV10-3, with a possible D match to TRBD2 (6 bases). Germline CDR1 ENHRY, CDR2 SYGVKD. V lost 6 bases, J lost 5 bases, and 14 bases lay in between. This CDR3 has 13 amino acids. The chain's CDR3 is CAISPWDSHEQYV. The CDR3 DNA follows: TGTGCCATCAGCCCGTGGGACTCGCACGAGCAGTACGTC.

V gene TRBV25-1 combines with J gene TRBJ1-1; D is unresolved. The CDR3 sequence is 11 residues long. Germline CDR1 MGHDK, CDR2 SYGVNS. V shed 5 bases and J shed 4 bases, with 5 bases lying between them. CDR3 residues: CASSRGTEAFF. The CDR3 DNA reads TGTGCCAGCAGTCGGGGCACTGAAGCTTTCTTT.

V is TRBV7-9 and J is TRBJ1-2; 8 bases are shared with TRBD1. V shed 4 bases, J shed 4 bases, and the junction held 14 bases outside the gene matches. Per the germline V gene, CDR1 is SEHNR and CDR2 is FQNEAQ (reference sequence). The CDR3 has 17 amino acids. CDR3 protein: CASSSPGQEGLGYGYTF. CDR3 bases: TGTGCCAGCAGCTCGCCGGGACAGGAGGGCCTAGGCTATGGCTACACCTTC.

V gene TRBV15 combines with J gene TRBJ2-7; perhaps TRBD2 as D (6 bases). The V end was cut by 0 bases, the J end by 13 bases, with 13 bases between. There are 12 residues in the CDR3. Germline CDR1 and CDR2: LNHNV and YYDKDF (reference sequence). CDR3 bases: TGTGCCACCAGCAGAGATCGAGTGGGGGGATACTTC. Its translation: CATSRDRVGGYF.

The chain joins TRBV5-4 to TRBJ2-2, with D maybe TRBD2 (5 bases). The germline V and J ends were trimmed by 5 bases and 0 bases, with 20 bases remaining between them. The CDR3 has 18 amino acids. Germline CDR1 SGHNT, CDR2 YYREEE (reference sequence). As DNA, the CDR3 is TGTGCCAGCAGTCCTGGACGGTACAGCGGCGCGAACACCGGGGAGCTGTTTTTT. Translated, it gives CASSPGRYSGANTGELFF.

J is TRBJ1-1 and V is TRBV25-1, with 9 bases matching TRBD1. V shed 7 bases and J 5 bases; nucleotides not matched to a gene: 8. Germline-derived CDR1 and CDR2 are MGHDK and SYGVNS. The CDR3 has 14 amino acids. Here the CDR3 DNA reads TGTGCCAGCACGCGGACAGGGGAGGCAACTGAAGCTTTCTTT. This encodes CASTRTGEATEAFF.

The V and J genes are TRBV6-5 and TRBJ2-1, with D possibly TRBD2 on 5 matching bases. V lost 7 bases and J lost 6, with 10 bases in between. The CDR3 runs to 12 residues. Germline V gene sequence: CDR1 MNHEY, CDR2 SVGAGI. CDR3 in amino acids: CASTNGINEQFF. In nucleotides, the CDR3 is TGTGCCAGCACCAACGGGATCAATGAGCAGTTCTTC.

This clone was detected only once. This sequence joins TRBV6-5 and TRBJ2-1; 7 bases map to TRBD2. CDR1 is MNHEY, CDR2 SVGAGI, per germline. With V trimmed by 5 bases and J by 3 bases, 4 bases remained unmatched. The CDR3 contains 14 residues. The CDR3, as DNA: TGTGCCAGCAGTCAACGGGAGGACTACAATGAGCAGTTCTTC. This encodes CASSQREDYNEQFF.

The CDR3 DNA sequence: TGTGCCATCAGTGAGGGAAGATACTCGGGGGGGGCTACACCGAACACTGAAGCTTTCTTT. Translated, it gives CAISEGRYSGGATPNTEAFF. The V and J genes are TRBV10-3 and TRBJ1-1, with D perhaps TRBD1 (6 bases). Trimming took 2 bases from V and 1 from J, leaving 26 bases between them. CDR1 is ENHRY and CDR2 is SYGVKD in the germline V gene. The CDR3 is 20 residues long.

This clone has just one count. J is TRBJ1-5 and V is TRBV19; TRBD1 is a possible D gene (5 bases). V dropped 6 bases and J dropped 1 base, with 19 bases sitting between them. The CDR3 loop spans 17 amino acids. Per germline, CDR1 LNHDA and CDR2 SQIVND (reference sequence). This CDR3 reads CASRTWSQGTSNQPQHF. CDR3 sequence (DNA): TGTGCCAGTAGGACCTGGTCTCAGGGTACCAGCAATCAGCCCCAGCATTTT. Full variable domain (missing parts from reference TRBV19 and TRBJ1-5): DGGITQSPKYLFRKEGQNVTLSCEQNLNHDAMYWYRQDPGQGLRLIYYSQIVNDFQKGDIAEGYSVSREKKESFPLTVTSAQKNPTAFYLCASRTWSQGTSNQPQHFGDGTRLSIL.